This TCR beta chain was retrieved from a study of blood T cell repertoires in COVID-19 (TCRdb year 2020). Turning to the overall study: Samples from collaborators originated in the United States, Italy and Spain and spanned both the acute and convalescent phases of COVID-19. Nearly every sample came with metadata listing a de-identified subject ID, COVID-19 status, age in years and sex. Where HLA class I and class II types were available, the types were taken from metadata supplied by the sample provider, not from assay-based typing. Samples were obtained from the ongoing ImmuneRACE study (first 160 participants) and from approximately 1,200 subjects provided by 6 global collaborators. The repertoires were released in a freely available public database intended as a resource for research on the immune response to SARS-CoV-2. Subjects who had been exposed to COVID-19, were actively infected with it, or had recovered from it provided the deeply sampled blood TCRbeta repertoires that made up the dataset. The material from the prospective study consisted of cDNA or gDNA derived from T cells, B-cell-depleted T cells, or PBMCs.

Reading from cysteine to phenylalanine, the CDR3 counts 15 amino acids. The kept DNA is CDR3 alone, 45 bases in frame from the first base. TCRbeta CDR3 regions were amplified from genomic DNA using the immunoSEQ Assay, a bias-controlled multiplex PCR. On the study's bioinformatics: The number of nucleated cells in each sample was estimated from the amplification of reference gene primers within the assay. Sequence reads were collapsed and filtered to measure the absolute abundance of every unique TCRbeta CDR3 rearrangement. For each sample, productive Simpson clonality was calculated as the square root of Simpson's diversity index over productive rearrangements. TCRdb took this table from immuneACCESS and kept in-frame rearrangements with V and J called. Such tables lack part of the clones; where checked against another copy, unresolved V genes explain under half of the gap, and the rest is unexplained. D and trimming were read from the DNA, whereas the V and J calls and clone size are those reported in that table. Present in this sample are about 220,000 clones, roughly 81% of which were seen just once. Roughly 2.6% of the sample comes from the top ten.

On this clone: The antigen it binds to is not known. No much larger clone is present one base from it, and per-base qualities are unavailable.

Another Seattle source contributed samples from volunteer blood donors who had recovered from COVID-19. Collaborating institutions collected whole blood in K2EDTA tubes following their own protocols. For TCRbeta analysis, collaborators shipped samples in one of three forms: frozen whole blood, isolated PBMCs, or DNA extracted from either of those sample types. General conclusions and limits of the study: How much clinical and demographic metadata was included differed by source and by participant, and the metadata was provided uncurated.

This chain is built from TRBV21-1 and TRBJ1-3; the table's D call TRBD1 went unverified against the DNA. TRBV21-1 counts as a pseudogene. The TCR was taken from a man in his fifties who had recovered from COVID-19. Sequences were obtained from peripheral blood. The DNA sequence follows: TGTGCCAGCAGCAAAGAGACAGTTCAAGGAAACACCATATATTTT. Translated, this gives CASSKETVQGNTIYF.